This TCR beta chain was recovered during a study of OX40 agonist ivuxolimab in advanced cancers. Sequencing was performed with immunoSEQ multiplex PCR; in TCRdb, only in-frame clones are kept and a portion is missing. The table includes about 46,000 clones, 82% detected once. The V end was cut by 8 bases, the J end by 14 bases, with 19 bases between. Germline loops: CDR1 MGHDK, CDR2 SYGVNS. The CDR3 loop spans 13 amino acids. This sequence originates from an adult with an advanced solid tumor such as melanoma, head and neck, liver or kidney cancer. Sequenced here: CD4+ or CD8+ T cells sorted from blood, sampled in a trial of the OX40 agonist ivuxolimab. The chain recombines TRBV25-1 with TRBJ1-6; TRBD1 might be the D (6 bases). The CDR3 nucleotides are TGTGCCAGCCGGCTGACAGGTTCTTCCACCCTCCACTTT. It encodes CASRLTGSSTLHF.